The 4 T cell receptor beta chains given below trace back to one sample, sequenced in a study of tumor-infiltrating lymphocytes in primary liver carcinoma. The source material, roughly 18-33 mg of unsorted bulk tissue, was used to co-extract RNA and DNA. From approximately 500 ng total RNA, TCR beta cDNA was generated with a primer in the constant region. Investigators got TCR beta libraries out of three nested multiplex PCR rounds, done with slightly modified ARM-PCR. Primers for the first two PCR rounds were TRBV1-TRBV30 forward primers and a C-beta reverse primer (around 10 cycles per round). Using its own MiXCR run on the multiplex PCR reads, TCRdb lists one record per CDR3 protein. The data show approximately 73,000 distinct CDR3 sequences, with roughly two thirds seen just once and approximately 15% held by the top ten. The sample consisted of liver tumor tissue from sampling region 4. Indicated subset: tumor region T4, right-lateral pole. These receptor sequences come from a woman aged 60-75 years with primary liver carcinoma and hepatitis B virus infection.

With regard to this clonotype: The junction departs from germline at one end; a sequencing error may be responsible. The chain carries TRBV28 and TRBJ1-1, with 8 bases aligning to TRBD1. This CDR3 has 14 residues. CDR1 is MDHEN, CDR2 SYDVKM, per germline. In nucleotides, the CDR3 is TGTGCCAGTCAGACAGGGGACAGTGGCACTGAGGCTTTCTTT. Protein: CASQTGDSGTEAFF.

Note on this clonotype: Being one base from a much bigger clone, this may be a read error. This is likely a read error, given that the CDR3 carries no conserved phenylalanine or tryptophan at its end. CDR3 sequence (DNA): TGTGCCATCAGTGAACCCCAAGCTGCAGCTTTCATT. Translation: CAISEPQAAAFI. This sequence joins TRBV10-3 and TRBJ1-1; D remains unclear. Germline V CDR1 and CDR2: ENHRY, SYGVKD. V dropped 3 bases and J dropped 10 bases, with 12 bases sitting between them. The CDR3 length is 12 residues.

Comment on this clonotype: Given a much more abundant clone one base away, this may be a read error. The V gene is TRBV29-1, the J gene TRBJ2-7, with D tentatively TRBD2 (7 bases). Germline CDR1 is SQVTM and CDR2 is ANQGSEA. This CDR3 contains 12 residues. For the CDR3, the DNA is TGCAGCGCTAAAGGGGGGGTCCACGGGCAGCACTTC. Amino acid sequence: CSAKGGVHGQHF.

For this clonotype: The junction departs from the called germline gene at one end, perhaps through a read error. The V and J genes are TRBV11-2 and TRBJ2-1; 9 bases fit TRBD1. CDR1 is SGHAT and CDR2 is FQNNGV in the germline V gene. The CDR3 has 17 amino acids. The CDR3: CTSSLTHGQGYRSEQFF. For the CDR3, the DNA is TGTACCAGCAGCCTAACCCACGGACAGGGGTACAGGAGTGAGCAGTTCTTC.